A selection of T cell receptor beta chains follows, all from one sample in a study of T-cell memory formation after mild COVID-19. MiXCR, run by TCRdb on the 5' RACE reads, gives a single entry per CDR3 protein. The sample consists of about 170,000 distinct CDR3 sequences, 10% to 15% of them appearing once. The sample was PBMCs or a T cell subset sorted from them (not recorded which). These receptors originate from a man younger than 30 who had mild COVID-19 (a few samples of this study predate the infection). Cell type and time point are not known. Both conserved end residues are part of each CDR3. The D gene is left open where the match is weak. Clone sizes are given selectively: once, few, many, or a class where the clone is expanded.

V: TRBV5-4
J: TRBJ1-1
size: NA
D: NA
DNA: TGTGCCAGCAGCTTGCTCCTGGTGAACACTGAAGCTTTCTTT
CDR3: CASSLLLVNTEAFF

V: TRBV4-2
J: TRBJ1-4
size: few
D: NA
DNA: TGTGCCAGCAGCCAAGATGGTGAAAAACTGTTTTTT
CDR3: CASSQDGEKLFF

V: TRBV7-6
J: TRBJ2-6
size: few
D: NA
DNA: TGTGCCAGCAGCTCGATCAATTCGTTGGCCTCTGGGGCCAACGTCCTGACTTTC
CDR3: CASSSINSLASGANVLTF

V: TRBV5-6
J: TRBJ1-1
size: few
D: TRBD1
DNA: TGTGCCAGCAGCTCGGCCGGACAGGGGAGGATGAACACTGAAGCTTTCTTT
CDR3: CASSSAGQGRMNTEAFF

V: TRBV4-3
J: TRBJ2-1
size: NA
D: NA
DNA: TGCGCCAGCAGCCAAGACAGTATATCCTACAATGAGCAGTTCTTC
CDR3: CASSQDSISYNEQFF

V: TRBV5-1
J: TRBJ1-5
size: NA
D: TRBD1
DNA: TGCGCCAGCAGCTCAACAGGGGGGGATCAGCCCCAGCATTTT
CDR3: CASSSTGGDQPQHF

V: TRBV20-1
J: TRBJ1-2
size: NA
D: NA
DNA: TGCAGTGCTAGATCCCCCCAAACCTCCTATGGCTACACCTTC
CDR3: CSARSPQTSYGYTF

V: TRBV9
J: TRBJ2-5
size: many
D: NA
DNA: TGTGCCAGCAGCGTAGGAAGGGGCCAAGAGACCCAGTACTTC
CDR3: CASSVGRGQETQYF

V: TRBV5-1
J: TRBJ2-5
size: few
D: TRBD1
DNA: TGCGCCAGCAGCTGGGACAGCCAAGAGACCCAGTACTTC
CDR3: CASSWDSQETQYF

V: TRBV10-3
J: TRBJ2-7
size: few
D: NA
DNA: TGTGCCATCAGACCTATCAGCCCCGCCTACGAGCAGTACTTC
CDR3: CAIRPISPAYEQYF

V: TRBV18
J: TRBJ1-3
size: NA
D: NA
DNA: TGTGCCACTACTGCACAGGGTTCCTCTGGAAACACCATATATTTT
CDR3: CATTAQGSSGNTIYF

V: TRBV5-1
J: TRBJ2-7
size: NA
D: NA
DNA: TGCGCCAGCAGCCGCCTCCGGCCGGGGTCCCTTTACGAGCAGTACTTC
CDR3: CASSRLRPGSLYEQYF

V: TRBV6-6
J: TRBJ1-5
size: NA
D: NA
DNA: TGTGCCAGCAGCCCCAGTAGGAGCAATCAGCCCCAGCATTTT
CDR3: CASSPSRSNQPQHF

V: TRBV7-2
J: TRBJ1-3
size: NA
D: NA
DNA: TGTGCCAGCAGCCCGTGGGAAGCGGGAGGATACACCATATATTTT
CDR3: CASSPWEAGGYTIYF

V: TRBV7-9
J: TRBJ1-2
size: many
D: NA
DNA: TGTGCCAGCAGCGCTAGCAGGGGTAACTATGGCTACACCTTC
CDR3: CASSASRGNYGYTF

V: TRBV5-1
J: TRBJ1-1
size: few
D: NA
DNA: TGCGCCAGCAGCTTCCAGATGAACACTGAAGCTTTCTTT
CDR3: CASSFQMNTEAFF

V: TRBV20-1
J: TRBJ1-1
size: NA
D: NA
DNA: TGCAGTGCTAAAGGACCCCTGGAATACACTGAAGCTTTCTTT
CDR3: CSAKGPLEYTEAFF

V: TRBV6-2/TRBV6-3
J: TRBJ1-2
size: once
D: NA
DNA: TGTGCCAGCAGGGGGGGGACATTAAGAACATCAGGAGGCTACACCTTC
CDR3: CASRGGTLRTSGGYTF

V: TRBV5-4
J: TRBJ2-5
size: NA
D: TRBD1
DNA: TGTGCCAGCAGCTCGACAGGGAACCAAGAGACCCAGTACTTC
CDR3: CASSSTGNQETQYF

V: TRBV4-3
J: TRBJ2-3
size: NA
D: TRBD2
DNA: TGCGCCAGCAGCCAGGACAGGCGGGGGGGCGCAGATACGCAGTATTTT
CDR3: CASSQDRRGGADTQYF

V: TRBV4-3
J: TRBJ1-5
size: few
D: NA
DNA: TGCGCCAGCAGCCTAAGGGCAGGGTTAGATCAGCCCCAGCATTTT
CDR3: CASSLRAGLDQPQHF

V: TRBV18
J: TRBJ2-2
size: NA
D: NA
DNA: TGTGCCAGCTCACCTTGGGAGCCTCGCACCGGGGAGCTGTTTTTT
CDR3: CASSPWEPRTGELFF

V: TRBV5-1
J: TRBJ2-6
size: NA
D: NA
DNA: TGCGCCAGCAGCTCCTACGACCGAAACCCATTTTACTCTGGGGCCAACGTCCTGACTTTC
CDR3: CASSSYDRNPFYSGANVLTF

V: TRBV6-2/TRBV6-3
J: TRBJ1-1
size: many
D: TRBD1
DNA: TGTGCCAGCAGTTCACAGGGGGACACTGAAGCTTTCTTT
CDR3: CASSSQGDTEAFF

V: TRBV10-3
J: TRBJ2-3
size: few
D: TRBD2
DNA: TGTGCCATCAGTGGGGGACTAGCGGGCACAGATACGCAGTATTTT
CDR3: CAISGGLAGTDTQYF

V: TRBV30
J: TRBJ2-5
size: NA
D: NA
DNA: TGTGCCTGGAACCGGGAGCGGGTCCAGTACTTC
CDR3: CAWNRERVQYF

V: TRBV19
J: TRBJ1-1
size: NA
D: NA
DNA: TGTGCCAGTAGTACTAGACAGGATGTCACTGAAGCTTTCTTT
CDR3: CASSTRQDVTEAFF

V: TRBV18
J: TRBJ1-2
size: NA
D: TRBD1
DNA: TGTGCCAGCTCCAGGGGGGACACGAGCTATGGCTACACCTTC
CDR3: CASSRGDTSYGYTF